This T cell receptor (beta chain) was identified in a study of blood T cells in healthy people across ages. The authors ran a second PCR of roughly 7 to 11 cycles using a sample-barcoded 5' primer and a J-beta primer mix. Each of the samples gave a minimum of 3 million paired-end reads that contained CDR3. TCRdb ran MiXCR on the 5' RACE reads and lists one entry per CDR3 protein. The sample has around 1,000,000 distinct CDR3 sequences, about 25% seen once; the top ten hold about 0.8%. This CDR3 has 13 amino acids. The germline V gene encodes CDR1 LGHDT and CDR2 YNNKEL (reference sequence). Trimming removed 5 bases at V and 4 bases at J, with 11 bases between. The data were also submitted as part of a second study, on T cells of mothers and their children.

The chain joins TRBV3-1 to TRBJ2-5; D may be TRBD2 (5 bases). What was sequenced was blood. The receptor was derived from a girl aged 2-9 years in good health. The CDR3 DNA follows: TGTGCCAGCAGCTTCCGGACTGCAGAGACCCAGTACTTC. It encodes CASSFRTAETQYF.